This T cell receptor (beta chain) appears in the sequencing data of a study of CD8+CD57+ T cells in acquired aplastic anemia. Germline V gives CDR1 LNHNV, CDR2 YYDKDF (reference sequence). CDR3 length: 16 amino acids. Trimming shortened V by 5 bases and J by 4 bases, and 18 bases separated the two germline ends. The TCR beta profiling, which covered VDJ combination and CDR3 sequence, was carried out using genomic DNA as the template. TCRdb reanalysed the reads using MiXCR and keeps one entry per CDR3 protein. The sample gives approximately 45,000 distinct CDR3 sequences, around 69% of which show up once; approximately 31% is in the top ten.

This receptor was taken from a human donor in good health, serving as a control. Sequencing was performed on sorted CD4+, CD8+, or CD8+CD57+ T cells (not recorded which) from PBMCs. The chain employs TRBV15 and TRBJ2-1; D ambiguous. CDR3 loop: CATSGKPLGPYNEQFF. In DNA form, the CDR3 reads TGTGCCACCAGCGGCAAGCCACTCGGCCCTTACAATGAGCAGTTCTTC.